Below are 5 T cell receptor beta chains sequenced from a single sample in a study of cytomegalovirus exposure and HLA in healthy donors. PCR was performed using 60 Vbeta and 13 Jbeta primers. Method: immunoSEQ multiplex PCR; TCRdb's copy keeps in-frame clones and lacks some. The table lists roughly 130,000 clones, around 71% of them singletons. Sequenced material: PBMCs. The origin of the receptors is a woman aged 55-70 years in good health and CMV-seropositive.

The rearrangement uses TRBV11-2 and TRBJ2-3; 11 positions agree with TRBD2. This CDR3 spans 17 amino acids. Looked up from germline, CDR1 is SGHAT and CDR2 is FQNNGV. V lost 0 bases to trimming and J lost 6 bases; unmatched junction nucleotides: 8. This chain's CDR3 is CASSLEASGGHLDTQYF. The DNA for the CDR3 is TGTGCCAGCAGCTTAGAGGCTAGCGGGGGGCACCTGGATACGCAGTATTTT.

This sequence joins TRBV7-9 and TRBJ2-1; D is possibly TRBD2 (5 bases). There are 10 residues in the CDR3. Trimming stripped 5 bases from V and 9 bases from J, with 5 bases between. Germline lookup yields CDR1 SEHNR and CDR2 FQNEAQ (reference sequence). The chain's CDR3 is CASSGSEQFF. In nucleotides, the CDR3 is TGTGCCAGCAGCGGGAGTGAGCAGTTCTTC.

Comments on this clone: A much larger clone lies one base from this, so it may be a read error. The chain couples TRBV7-2 to TRBJ2-2, with D unresolved. Germline CDR1 and CDR2: SGHTA and FQGNSA. This CDR3 is 12 amino acids long. The V and J ends lost 5 bases and 3 bases respectively, with 4 bases between them. This CDR3 is CASSLYTGELFF. For the CDR3, the DNA is TGTGCCAGCAGCCTATACACCGGGGAGCTGTTTTTT.

The sample holds a few counts of this clone. The gene calls are TRBV11-2 and TRBJ1-1; D perhaps matches TRBD1 (5 bases). The CDR3 contains 15 residues. The germline V and J ends were trimmed by 5 bases and 2 bases, with 15 bases remaining between them. From germline, CDR1 is SGHAT and CDR2 FQNNGV. CDR3 coding DNA: TGTGCCAGCAGCCCCCGGGCAGGGCCTAACACTGAAGCTTTCTTT. Protein: CASSPRAGPNTEAFF.

This clone was counted once. This sequence joins TRBV19 and TRBJ2-7; 10 bases are shared with TRBD1. Germline values: CDR1 LNHDA, CDR2 SQIVND (reference sequence). After removal of 3 bases from V and 2 bases from J, the junction contained 4 bases not matched to a gene. The CDR3 runs 15 residues. CDR3 bases: TGTGCCAGTAGTATTGGACAGGGGGGTCCCTACGAGCAGTACTTC. Amino acid sequence: CASSIGQGGPYEQYF.